One sample yielded the 22 T cell receptor beta chains listed below, sequenced in a study of OX40 agonist ivuxolimab in advanced cancers. TCRdb keeps only in-frame clones here, not all; method: immunoSEQ multiplex PCR. The sample has around 37,000 clones, roughly 79% seen once; the top ten hold roughly a fifth. The material was CD4+ or CD8+ T cells sorted from blood, obtained in a trial of the OX40 agonist ivuxolimab. The receptors come from an adult with an advanced solid tumor such as melanoma, head and neck, liver or kidney cancer.

CDR3 DNA: TGTGCCAGCAGCCAAGGCCCCCGTGGGCGCGGGTACGAGCAGTACTTC. Translation gives CASSQGPRGRGYEQYF. The chain recombines TRBV14 with TRBJ2-7, with D possibly matching TRBD2 (5 bases). Germline CDR1 is SGHDN and CDR2 is FVKESK. The CDR3 runs 16 residues. The V gene lost 1 base and the J gene lost 4 bases, with 17 bases spanning the gap.

The rearrangement links TRBV7-3 to TRBJ2-7; TRBD2 is a possible D gene (5 bases). Germline CDR1 is SGHTA and CDR2 is FQGTGA. The CDR3 has 12 residues. Deletions cut 2 bases from V and 9 bases from J, with 11 bases between. The CDR3 loop reads CASSLGGSGQYF. The CDR3 nucleotides read TGTGCCAGCAGCTTAGGCGGGTCGGGGCAGTACTTC.

The rearrangement uses TRBV28 and TRBJ1-3; D unclear. V lost 3 bases and J 0 bases, leaving 3 bases between the germline ends. Per germline, CDR1 MDHEN and CDR2 SYDVKM. The CDR3 spans 13 residues. The DNA of the CDR3 is TGTGCCAGCAGTTTTTACTCTGGAAACACCATATATTTT. Translation gives CASSFYSGNTIYF.

The chain uses TRBV5-1 and TRBJ2-5; D is perhaps TRBD2 (5 bases). The germline CDR1 and CDR2 sequences are SGHRS and YFSETQ. The V end was cut by 0 bases, the J end by 5 bases, with 11 bases between. This CDR3 spans 14 amino acids. The CDR3 region has the DNA TGCGCCAGCAGCTTGGCTAGGTCGGGGGAGACCCAGTACTTC. Protein sequence: CASSLARSGETQYF.

This clone has more than one count but fewer than ten. V gene TRBV6-1 combines with J gene TRBJ2-1; 9 bases align to TRBD1. This CDR3 has 15 amino acids. Germline V lookup: CDR1 MNHNS, CDR2 SASEGT. V shed 2 bases and J 4 bases; nucleotides not matched to a gene: 3. CDR3 nucleotides: TGTGCCAGCAGTGAAATGGACAGGGGATACAATGAGCAGTTCTTC. Its translation is CASSEMDRGYNEQFF.

This chain connects TRBV7-6 to TRBJ1-1; the match to TRBD1 covers 7 bases. CDR1 is SGHVS and CDR2 is FNYEAQ in the germline V gene. This CDR3 comprises 16 residues. Trimming took 5 bases from V and 8 from J; bases not matched to a gene: 17. The chain's CDR3 is CASSGTGTAEILEAFF. The DNA for the CDR3 is TGTGCCAGCAGCGGGACCGGGACAGCCGAAATTCTCGAAGCTTTCTTT.

The rearrangement uses TRBV6-1 and TRBJ1-5; no clear D. Germline-derived CDR1 and CDR2 are MNHNS and SASEGT. Trimming removed 6 bases from V and 3 bases from J, with 9 bases in between. CDR3 length: 13 residues. DNA of the CDR3: TGTGCCAGCAGCACACAGCTCAATCAGCCCCAGCATTTT. Translating it yields CASSTQLNQPQHF.

This rearrangement joins TRBV18 to TRBJ2-7, with a tentative D call TRBD2 (5 bases). Per the germline V gene, CDR1 is KGHSH and CDR2 is LQKENI. The CDR3 runs 14 residues. V lost 2 bases to trimming and J lost 0 bases, with 8 bases between them. Written as DNA, the CDR3 is TGTGCCAGCTCACCATACCGGGACTCCTACGAGCAGTACTTC. Protein product: CASSPYRDSYEQYF.

The rearrangement links TRBV6-5 to TRBJ1-1, with a tentative D call TRBD1 (5 bases). In germline, CDR1 is MNHEY, CDR2 SVGAGI. The CDR3 loop spans 15 amino acids. Trimming removed 0 bases at V and 0 bases at J, with 8 bases between. The CDR3 loop is CASSYSGGLNTEAFF. CDR3 coding DNA: TGTGCCAGCAGTTACTCTGGGGGACTGAACACTGAAGCTTTCTTT.

This rearrangement joins TRBV20-1 to TRBJ1-2, with D possibly TRBD1 on 5 matching bases. V lost 3 bases and J 8 bases, leaving 10 bases between the germline ends. This CDR3 is 11 amino acids long. The germline CDR1 and CDR2 sequences are DFQATT and SNEGSKA (reference sequence). The CDR3 bases are TGCAGTGCTAGTCGGGACGAAGGCTACACCTTC. The encoded protein is CSASRDEGYTF.

This clone has just a few counts. This chain uses TRBV7-9 with TRBJ1-2, with TRBD1 matching 7 bases. This CDR3 has 11 residues. Germline V CDR1 and CDR2: SEHNR, FQNEAQ (reference sequence). V lost 6 bases to trimming and J lost 7 bases; unmatched junction nucleotides: 2. Written as DNA, the CDR3 is TGTGCCAGCAGTTACAGGGGTGGCTACACCTTC. Its protein product is CASSYRGGYTF. The complete variable domain, with remaining parts taken from reference TRBV7-9 and TRBJ1-2, reads DTGVSQNPRHKITKRGQNVTFRCDPISEHNRLYWYRQTLGQGPEFLTYFQNEAQLEKSRLLSDRFSAERPKGSFSTLEIQRTEQGDSAMYLCASSYRGGYTFGSGTRLTVV.

This sequence joins TRBV9 and TRBJ2-2; TRBD1 matches at 11 bases. The CDR3 sequence is 18 residues long. Trimming cost V 0 bases and J 4 bases; bases outside gene matches: 8. The germline CDR1 and CDR2 sequences are SGDLS and YYNGEE. In DNA form, the CDR3 reads TGTGCCAGCAGCGTAGCTAGGGGACAGGGGGGACCCACCGGGGAGCTGTTTTTT. It is translated as CASSVARGQGGPTGELFF.

This chain uses TRBV7-2 with TRBJ2-3, with TRBD2 matching over 8 bases. This CDR3 region has 15 residues. Germline CDR1 reads SGHTA; CDR2 reads FQGNSA. V dropped 3 bases and J dropped 5; count of bases not matched to a gene: 7. CDR3 sequence reads: CASSFSGRGEDTQYF. CDR3 in DNA: TGTGCCAGCAGCTTCAGCGGGAGAGGAGAAGATACGCAGTATTTT.

This clone turned up a few times. The rearrangement joins TRBV28 to TRBJ2-6, with D possibly being TRBD2 (7 bases). Trimming took 5 bases from V and 0 from J, leaving 14 bases between them. Germline CDR1 and CDR2: MDHEN and SYDVKM. The CDR3 covers 17 residues. The CDR3 nucleotides read TGTGCCAGCAGTCGGGCGGGGGCTTACTCTGGGGCCAACGTCCTGACTTTC. Amino acid sequence: CASSRAGAYSGANVLTF.

The chain links TRBV19 to TRBJ2-1; 8 nucleotides align to TRBD2. V shed 5 bases and J 8 bases; nucleotides not matched to a gene: 11. The CDR3 runs to 15 residues. The germline gives CDR1 LNHDA, CDR2 SQIVND (reference sequence). This chain's CDR3 is CASSRRREAGYEQFF. The CDR3 bases are TGTGCCAGTAGTCGGCGGCGGGAGGCTGGGTATGAGCAGTTCTTC.

The chain has TRBV9 and TRBJ2-5; tentative D call: TRBD1 (6 bases). The CDR3 spans 16 residues. Germline CDR1 is SGDLS and CDR2 is YYNGEE. V was clipped by 4 bases and J by 1 base, with 17 bases between them. The CDR3 loop is CASSPEGGHLQETQYF. The CDR3 bases are TGTGCCAGCAGCCCCGAAGGGGGACACCTCCAAGAGACCCAGTACTTC.

The rearrangement joins TRBV11-2 to TRBJ1-1, with a tentative D call TRBD1 (5 bases). The CDR3 extends over 12 amino acids. V dropped 3 bases and J dropped 4 bases, with 6 bases sitting between them. Germline V gene data show CDR1 as SGHAT and CDR2 as FQNNGV. The chain's CDR3 is CASSFGTTEAFF. Here the CDR3 DNA reads TGTGCCAGCAGCTTCGGGACCACTGAAGCTTTCTTT. Using reference TRBV11-2 and TRBJ1-1 for the parts outside the CDR3, the full variable domain is EAGVAQSPRYKIIEKRQSVAFWCNPISGHATLYWYQQILGQGPKLLIQFQNNGVVDDSQLPKDRFSAERLKGVDSTLKIQPAKLEDSAVYLCASSFGTTEAFFGQGTRLTVV.

The V gene is TRBV5-1, the J gene TRBJ2-3, with D perhaps TRBD2 (6 bases). Germline CDR1 SGHRS, CDR2 YFSETQ. Between the trimmed V and J ends, which lost 0 bases and 10 bases, there was a span of 12 bases. There are 13 residues in the CDR3. This CDR3 is CASSLAGRGSQYF. Written as DNA, the CDR3 is TGCGCCAGCAGCTTGGCAGGTCGGGGGTCGCAGTATTTT.

The chain carries TRBV4-1 and TRBJ2-5; TRBD1 is a possible D gene (5 bases). V was cut by 0 bases and J by 5 bases, with 13 bases left in between. CDR1 is MGHRA and CDR2 is YSYEKL in the germline V gene. CDR3 length: 15 amino acids. The CDR3: CASSQDSGRAETQYF. CDR3 bases: TGCGCCAGCAGCCAAGATTCCGGCAGGGCTGAGACCCAGTACTTC.

The J gene is TRBJ1-1, the V gene TRBV7-9; 8 nucleotides agree with TRBD1. The CDR3 has 14 amino acids. V dropped 5 bases and J dropped 3; count of bases not matched to a gene: 5. Germline V CDR1 and CDR2: SEHNR, FQNEAQ (reference sequence). The CDR3 nucleotides read TGTGCCAGCAGCCGAGCAGGGGGCGACACTGAAGCTTTCTTT. Protein sequence: CASSRAGGDTEAFF. Full variable domain (rest looked up from reference TRBV7-9 and TRBJ1-1): DTGVSQNPRHKITKRGQNVTFRCDPISEHNRLYWYRQTLGQGPEFLTYFQNEAQLEKSRLLSDRFSAERPKGSFSTLEIQRTEQGDSAMYLCASSRAGGDTEAFFGQGTRLTVV.

V gene TRBV6-1 combines with J gene TRBJ2-6; unclear D gene. Per the germline V gene, CDR1 is MNHNS and CDR2 is SASEGT. With 2 bases removed from V and 0 bases from J, the gap between germline ends came to 5 bases. The CDR3 length is 15 residues. The CDR3 DNA is TGTGCCAGCAGTGAAAGTTACTCTGGGGCCAACGTCCTGACTTTC. Protein product: CASSESYSGANVLTF.

This sequence joins TRBV14 and TRBJ2-7; D is possibly TRBD2 (5 bases). Germline assignment: CDR1 SGHDN and CDR2 FVKESK. This CDR3 is built from 14 residues. V lost 4 bases to trimming and J lost 8 bases, with 18 bases between them. The CDR3 is CASSLSGQNGKQYF. Written as DNA, the CDR3 is TGTGCCAGCAGCCTTTCCGGCCAGAACGGGAAGCAGTACTTC.